A single sample gave rise to the 14 T cell receptor beta chains below, sequenced in a study of cytomegalovirus exposure and HLA in healthy donors. The PCR employed 60 Vbeta primers together with 13 Jbeta primers. Sequenced by immunoSEQ multiplex PCR; TCRdb stores in-frame clones only, minus some. Here the sample spans roughly 120,000 clones, around 76% being singletons. Source material: PBMCs. These receptors all stem from a woman aged 55-75 years in good health and CMV-seropositive.

This clone appeared a single time. The CDR3 nucleotides are TGTGCCAGCAGCTTAGCAGGGAGGACTGAAGCTTTCTTT. Its translation: CASSLAGRTEAFF. The chain is built from TRBV7-9 and TRBJ1-1, with D hard to call. This CDR3 is 13 amino acids long. V was pared by 0 bases and J by 5 bases, with 7 bases between. Germline-derived CDR1 and CDR2 are SEHNR and FQNEAQ (reference sequence).

This clone was counted a few times. V is TRBV28 and J is TRBJ1-6; D is undetermined. CDR3 length: 14 residues. V lost 2 bases and J lost 12, with 14 bases in between. Per the germline V gene, CDR1 is MDHEN and CDR2 is SYDVKM. In DNA, the CDR3 is TGTGCCAGCAGTTTACCCCGCGGAGGGAGACCCCTCCACTTT. Amino acids: CASSLPRGGRPLHF.

The chain uses TRBV19 and TRBJ2-1; 11 nucleotides line up with TRBD2. V was pared by 6 bases and J by 10 bases, with 8 bases of the junction left unmatched. There are 14 residues in the CDR3. Looked up from germline, CDR1 is LNHDA and CDR2 is SQIVND (reference sequence). CDR3 in amino acids: CASSTSGGPAEQFF. The CDR3 region has the DNA TGTGCCAGTAGCACTAGCGGGGGTCCCGCCGAGCAGTTCTTC.

A few counts support this clone. This chain uses TRBV6-6 with TRBJ1-1, with no clear D. The V end lost 5 bases, the J end lost 4 bases, and 11 bases lay between the germline ends. Germline loops: CDR1 MNHNY, CDR2 SVGAGI (reference sequence). The CDR3 extends over 13 amino acids. CDR3 DNA: TGTGCCAGCAGTCCCGGGTGGGTCACTGAAGCTTTCTTT. Translating it yields CASSPGWVTEAFF.

This clone was detected a few times. J is TRBJ2-7 and V is TRBV19, with 10 nucleotides matching TRBD2. Germline lookup yields CDR1 LNHDA and CDR2 SQIVND (reference sequence). The CDR3 is made up of 14 amino acids. J lost 4 bases, V lost 5 bases, and 5 bases had no gene match. CDR3 bases: TGTGCCAGTAGTCAACTAGCGGGACGGTACGAGCAGTACTTC. Amino acid sequence: CASSQLAGRYEQYF. The whole variable domain, remainder taken from reference TRBV19 and TRBJ2-7, is DGGITQSPKYLFRKEGQNVTLSCEQNLNHDAMYWYRQDPGQGLRLIYYSQIVNDFQKGDIAEGYSVSREKKESFPLTVTSAQKNPTAFYLCASSQLAGRYEQYFGPGTRLTVT.

The chain employs TRBV4-3 and TRBJ2-2, with TRBD2 matching 9 bases. Germline CDR1 and CDR2: LGHNA and YSLEER. V shed 3 bases and J 4 bases; nucleotides not matched to a gene: 3. The CDR3 loop spans 15 amino acids. CDR3 protein: CASSQAGGVTGELFF. The CDR3 nucleotides read TGCGCCAGCAGCCAGGCGGGGGGGGTCACCGGGGAGCTGTTTTTT.

The rearrangement links TRBV7-2 to TRBJ2-1, with TRBD2 matching over 8 bases. The CDR3 has 16 amino acids. V was pared by 5 bases and J by 7 bases, with 13 bases of the junction left unmatched. Germline lookup yields CDR1 SGHTA and CDR2 FQGNSA. CDR3 DNA sequence: TGTGCCAGCAGCCTAAGCGGCGGGGGGCGCAGGAATGAGCAGTTCTTC. It codes for CASSLSGGGRRNEQFF.

This clone was seen more than once but under ten times. The chain joins TRBV2 to TRBJ2-5, with D perhaps matching TRBD2 (5 bases). The CDR3 length is 15 residues. V lost 5 bases and J lost 4, with 17 bases in between. In germline, CDR1 is SNHLY, CDR2 FYNNEI. CDR3 protein: CASSLLALVGETQYF. In DNA form, the CDR3 reads TGTGCCAGCAGTTTGTTAGCGTTAGTTGGAGAGACCCAGTACTTC.

Points on this clone: One junction end does not reproduce the germline sequence, and a read error may be involved. V and J are TRBV29-1 and TRBJ2-7, with D possibly TRBD1 on 5 matching bases. The CDR3 totals 12 residues. Looked up from germline, CDR1 is SQVTM and CDR2 is ANQGSEA. This chain's CDR3 is CSVEGAGYEQYF. The CDR3 DNA sequence: TGCAGCGTAGAAGGGGCTGGCTACGAGCAGTACTTC.

This rearrangement joins TRBV7-8 to TRBJ2-4, with 9 nucleotides matching TRBD2. Germline assignment: CDR1 SGHVS and CDR2 FQNEAQ. The V and J ends lost 4 bases and 8 bases, in that order; junction bases with no gene match: 12. This CDR3 is built from 16 residues. The CDR3 sequence is CASSSRGSGRSDIQYF. The CDR3 DNA is TGTGCCAGCAGCTCGAGGGGTAGCGGGAGATCGGACATTCAGTACTTC.

The J gene is TRBJ2-3, the V gene TRBV5-1; 9 bases agree with TRBD2. CDR3 size: 18 residues. Trimming cost V 1 base and J 2 bases; bases outside gene matches: 11. Per the germline V gene, CDR1 is SGHRS and CDR2 is YFSETQ. Written as DNA, the CDR3 is TGCGCCAGCAGCTTGCCCCATTCAGCGGGAGGAAACACAGATACGCAGTATTTT. Translated, it gives CASSLPHSAGGNTDTQYF.

This clone was observed a single time. The chain employs TRBV5-1 and TRBJ1-5; D not certain. V lost 4 bases to trimming and J lost 3 bases, with 14 bases between them. Germline CDR1 SGHRS, CDR2 YFSETQ. The CDR3 sequence is 15 residues long. CDR3 in DNA: TGCGCCAGCAGCCTGGGAGAAGCGAACAATCAGCCCCAGCATTTT. This encodes CASSLGEANNQPQHF.

The chain carries TRBV15 and TRBJ2-1, with 12 bases matching TRBD2. V lost 3 bases, J lost 6 bases, and 6 bases stayed unmatched. Germline V gene sequence: CDR1 LNHNV, CDR2 YYDKDF (reference sequence). The length of the CDR3 is 16 residues. The CDR3 region has the DNA TGTGCCACCAGCAGCCCGACTAGCGGGAGTGGCAATGAGCAGTTCTTC. This sequence encodes CATSSPTSGSGNEQFF.

The table lists this clone with a few counts. The J gene is TRBJ2-1, the V gene TRBV4-3; 7 nucleotides match TRBD2. CDR1 is LGHNA, CDR2 YSLEER, per germline. V gave up 0 bases and J gave up 8 bases; unmatched junction bases: 10. CDR3 length equals 16 residues. The CDR3 reads CASSQEGLREYDEQFF. CDR3 coding DNA: TGCGCCAGCAGCCAAGAGGGACTAAGGGAGTACGATGAGCAGTTCTTC.